The 18 T cell receptor beta chains below all came from one sample that was sequenced in a study of graft-versus-host responses after intestinal transplantation. These TCRs' antigens remain unknown. TCRdb's table, derived via immunoSEQ multiplex PCR, lists solely in-frame clones and lacks some. The top ten hold roughly 0.71% of the sample, which has 100,000 to 130,000 clones, around 90% seen once. The source was unstimulated CD4+ T cells sorted from spleen or lymph node cells, collected before transplant. These TCRs come from a human donor who was the organ donor for an intestinal transplant.

Comments on this clone: Without the conserved terminal phenylalanine or tryptophan, this CDR3 likely stems from a read error. The chain recombines TRBV28 with TRBJ1-2; 9 nucleotides match TRBD1. The CDR3 sequence is 15 residues long. The V and J ends lost 3 bases and 4 bases, in that order; junction bases with no gene match: 6. Germline CDR1 and CDR2: MDHEN and SYDVKM. The CDR3 here is CASSLGTGSFYGYTS. CDR3 nucleotides: TGTGCCAGCAGTTTGGGGACAGGGTCGTTCTATGGCTACACCTCC.

V usage is TRBV7-9 and J usage is TRBJ1-1; D might be TRBD1 (5 bases). The ends were cut back, 7 bases at V and 3 bases at J, with 12 bases in the middle. Germline V gene lookup returns CDR1 SEHNR and CDR2 FQNEAQ (reference sequence). The CDR3 totals 13 residues. The CDR3 DNA reads TGTGCCAGCACCAAGACAGTTGACACTGAAGCTTTCTTT. This encodes CASTKTVDTEAFF.

The genes are TRBV5-4 and TRBJ1-2; 9 bases line up with TRBD1. J gave up 6 bases and V 4 bases, and 4 bases lay outside the gene matches. CDR3 size: 13 residues. Germline CDR1 reads SGHNT; CDR2 reads YYREEE (reference sequence). The CDR3 spells CASSRQGVHGYTF. The CDR3, as DNA: TGTGCCAGCAGCCGACAGGGGGTACATGGCTACACCTTC.

This sequence joins TRBV6-5 and TRBJ1-2, with a possible D match to TRBD1 (6 bases). The V gene's germline CDR1 is MNHEY and CDR2 SVGAGI. Trimming stripped 3 bases from V and 3 bases from J, with 17 bases between. The CDR3 extends over 16 amino acids. CDR3 sequence (DNA): TGTGCCAGCAGTTATTCCCTCGGGGGCCCAGACTATGGCTACACCTTC. Amino acid sequence: CASSYSLGGPDYGYTF.

This rearrangement joins TRBV6-1 to TRBJ1-1, with 7 positions matching TRBD1. This CDR3 has 15 residues. V was pared by 6 bases and J by 0 bases, with 7 bases of the junction left unmatched. Germline CDR1 reads MNHNS; CDR2 reads SASEGT. In DNA form, the CDR3 reads TGTGCCAGCAGACCACAGACAGGGCTGAACACTGAAGCTTTCTTT. It is translated as CASRPQTGLNTEAFF.

The chain links TRBV10-1 to TRBJ2-2; D possibly corresponds to TRBD1 (6 bases). The germline V and J ends were trimmed by 7 bases and 6 bases, with 12 bases remaining between them. The CDR3 runs to 13 residues. Per germline, CDR1 WNHNN and CDR2 SYGVQD (reference sequence). CDR3 DNA sequence: TGCGCCAGCAACGGCCACAGGGCCGGGGAGCTGTTTTTT. This gives the protein CASNGHRAGELFF.

This clone has a handful of counts. The chain has TRBV12-2 and TRBJ2-3. TRBV12-2 is labeled a pseudogene. The CDR3 runs to 18 residues. The CDR3 is CASRLGGNSRLGPDTQYF. The CDR3 DNA sequence: TGTGCAAGTCGCTTAGGGGGGAACAGCCGCCTGGGTCCAGATACGCAGTATTTT.

The chain links TRBV14 to TRBJ2-2; 8 bases align to TRBD1. With V trimmed by 5 bases and J by 6 bases, 2 bases remained unmatched. The germline V gene has CDR1 SGHDN and CDR2 FVKESK. This CDR3 contains 13 residues. CDR3 in amino acids: CASSIQGAGELFF. The CDR3 DNA reads TGTGCCAGCAGCATACAGGGGGCCGGGGAGCTGTTTTTT. Together with reference TRBV14 and TRBJ2-2, the CDR3 gives the full variable domain: EAGVTQFPSHSVIEKGQTVTLRCDPISGHDNLYWYRRVMGKEIKFLLHFVKESKQDESGMPNNRFLAERTGGTYSTLKVQPAELEDSGVYFCASSIQGAGELFFGEGSRLTVL.

The V call is TRBV5-1, the J call TRBJ2-5; 15 bases agree with TRBD2. The CDR3 loop spans 17 amino acids. The germline CDR1 and CDR2 sequences are SGHRS and YFSETQ. J lost 5 bases, V lost 2 bases, and 7 bases had no gene match. CDR3 loop: CASSFTGLAGGWETQYF. The CDR3 bases are TGCGCCAGCAGCTTCACGGGACTAGCGGGGGGCTGGGAGACCCAGTACTTC.

This rearrangement joins TRBV2 to TRBJ2-5; 12 bases are shared with TRBD2. Unmatched junction bases numbered 11, after V lost 7 bases and J lost 5 bases. In germline, CDR1 is SNHLY, CDR2 FYNNEI. This CDR3 region has 16 residues. CDR3 DNA sequence: TGTGCCAGCACCCGGACTAGCGGGGTCGGGGGGGAGACCCAGTACTTC. This gives the protein CASTRTSGVGGETQYF.

The chain joins TRBV21-1 to TRBJ1-5. TRBV21-1 is termed a pseudogene. The CDR3 is 19 residues long. CDR3 in DNA: TGTGCCAGCAGACCAGGTAAGGCCGTCGGGCGAGCCGGCAATCAGCCCCAGCATTTT. Encoded protein: CASRPGKAVGRAGNQPQHF.

J is TRBJ2-7 and V is TRBV5-1; 9 bases are shared with TRBD2. Germline-derived CDR1 and CDR2 are SGHRS and YFSETQ. CDR3 size: 16 residues. V dropped 3 bases and J dropped 4; count of bases not matched to a gene: 11. CDR3 in amino acids: CASSSHPGLASYEQYF. The CDR3 DNA follows: TGCGCCAGCAGCTCCCACCCGGGACTAGCCTCGTACGAGCAGTACTTC.

V usage is TRBV6-6 and J usage is TRBJ2-7; D gene ambiguous. This CDR3 has 13 residues. From germline, CDR1 is MNHNY and CDR2 SVGAGI (reference sequence). Trimming removed 6 bases at V and 2 bases at J, with 11 bases between. The CDR3 bases are TGTGCCAGCAGGCCCGGGTCTACCTACGAGCAGTACTTC. This codes for CASRPGSTYEQYF.

This rearrangement joins TRBV14 to TRBJ2-7; the D gene is possibly TRBD2 (6 bases). Germline assignment: CDR1 SGHDN and CDR2 FVKESK. The germline V and J ends were trimmed by 4 bases and 7 bases, with 8 bases remaining between them. The CDR3 is made up of 11 amino acids. The CDR3 loop reads CASSLSGEQYF. The CDR3 nucleotides are TGTGCCAGCAGCCTAAGCGGGGAGCAGTACTTC.

This sequence joins TRBV11-3 and TRBJ1-4; D is unresolved. Trimming stripped 2 bases from V and 7 bases from J, with 5 bases between. The germline CDR1 and CDR2 sequences are SGHNT and YENEEA. The CDR3 runs to 12 residues. In nucleotides, the CDR3 is TGTGCCAGCAGCTTATTAGGTGAAAAACTGTTTTTT. Translation: CASSLLGEKLFF.

V usage is TRBV19 and J usage is TRBJ1-1; D is possibly TRBD1 (6 bases). Looked up from germline, CDR1 is LNHDA and CDR2 is SQIVND (reference sequence). This CDR3 is built from 18 residues. The ends were cut back, 8 bases at V and 0 bases at J, with 25 bases in the middle. The CDR3: CASQYPHRGAGMNTEAFF. The CDR3 DNA reads TGTGCCAGTCAGTACCCCCATCGGGGGGCTGGGATGAACACTGAAGCTTTCTTT. Variable domain in full (rest from reference TRBV19 and TRBJ1-1): DGGITQSPKYLFRKEGQNVTLSCEQNLNHDAMYWYRQDPGQGLRLIYYSQIVNDFQKGDIAEGYSVSREKKESFPLTVTSAQKNPTAFYLCASQYPHRGAGMNTEAFFGQGTRLTVV.

J is TRBJ1-6 and V is TRBV6-5; D gene uncertain. The V gene lost 0 bases and the J gene lost 13 bases, with 7 bases spanning the gap. The CDR3 totals 12 residues. Germline V lookup: CDR1 MNHEY, CDR2 SVGAGI. The CDR3 nucleotides read TGTGCCAGCAGTTACTCGGGTGGGCCCCTCCACTTT. Translating gives CASSYSGGPLHF.

The V call is TRBV5-1, the J call TRBJ1-3; tentatively, D is TRBD1 (5 bases). Trimming shortened V by 0 bases and J by 0 bases, and 13 bases separated the two germline ends. This CDR3 region has 17 residues. The germline V gene encodes CDR1 SGHRS and CDR2 YFSETQ. CDR3 nucleotides: TGCGCCAGCAGCTTGGCCGGGGCCAGCCGCTCTGGAAACACCATATATTTT. As protein: CASSLAGASRSGNTIYF.